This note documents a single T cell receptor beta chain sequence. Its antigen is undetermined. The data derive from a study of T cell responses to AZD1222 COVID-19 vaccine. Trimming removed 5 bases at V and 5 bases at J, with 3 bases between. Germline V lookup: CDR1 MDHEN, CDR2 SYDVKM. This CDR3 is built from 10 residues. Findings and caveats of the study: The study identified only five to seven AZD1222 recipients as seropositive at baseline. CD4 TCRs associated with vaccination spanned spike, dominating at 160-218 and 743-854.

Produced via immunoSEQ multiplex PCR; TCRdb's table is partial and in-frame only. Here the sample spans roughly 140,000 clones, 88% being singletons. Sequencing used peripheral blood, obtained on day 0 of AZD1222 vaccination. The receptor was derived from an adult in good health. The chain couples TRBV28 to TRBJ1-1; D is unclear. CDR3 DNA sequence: TGTGCCAGCAGTGGAACTGAAGCTTTCTTT. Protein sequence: CASSGTEAFF.